This T cell receptor beta chain was found in a study of blood T cell repertoires in COVID-19. Turning to the study itself: Both acute and convalescent COVID-19 samples were obtained from the United States, Italy and Spain. PBMCs, B-cell-depleted T cells, or T cells provided the cDNA or gDNA that made up the material.

The V and J ends lost 3 bases and 3 bases respectively, with 6 bases between them. Germline-derived CDR1 and CDR2 are GTSNPN and SVGIG (reference sequence). This CDR3 has 11 residues. Original processing notes: Nucleated cell number was recorded as an estimate derived from reference gene primer amplification. Some clones are missing from TCRdb's copy, which holds only in-frame ones; the method was immunoSEQ multiplex PCR. The V and J calls and clone size are taken from that table; D and trimming were inferred from the DNA. The profile shows about 25,000 clones, about 88% of them singletons. Sample: peripheral blood. The chain employs TRBV30 and TRBJ2-7; D unclear. This clonotype was sampled from a man aged 70 or older with active COVID-19. CDR3 amino acids: CAWREYYEQYF. Written as DNA, the CDR3 is TGTGCCTGGAGAGAGTACTACGAGCAGTACTTC.